This TCR beta chain was sequenced during a study of cytomegalovirus exposure and HLA in healthy donors. On this clone: Its antigen is undetermined.

Germline assignment: CDR1 SGHRS and CDR2 YFSETQ. The CDR3 totals 16 residues. Between the trimmed V and J ends, which lost 2 bases and 0 bases, there was a span of 12 bases. Primers for the PCR totalled 60 Vbeta and 13 Jbeta. The method was immunoSEQ multiplex PCR; TCRdb's version includes in-frame clones alone and lacks a portion of them. The top ten hold around 1.8% of the sample, which has about 76,000 clones, about four fifths seen once. General study points: The listing of 150 to 200 TCR beta chains classed them as cytomegalovirus-associated.

The sequence came from a woman aged 25 to 45 in good health and CMV-seronegative. Sequencing was done on a sample of PBMCs. The J gene is TRBJ1-3, the V gene TRBV5-1; a weak D match, TRBD1 (5 bases). The CDR3 DNA follows: TGCGCCAGCAGCTTAGATAAGACAGACTCTGGAAACACCATATATTTT. It specifies CASSLDKTDSGNTIYF.